This entry concerns a single TCR beta chain. As processed by the authors: It was from reference gene primer amplification that nucleated cell counts were estimated. Measured with immunoSEQ multiplex PCR; TCRdb has only the in-frame clones, and not every one. The DNA gave D and trimming, while V, J and clone size come from that table. The sample yields 200,000 to 250,000 clones, 86% seen once. Recruitment covered 20 to 25 US areas and drew participants whose ages spanned roughly 18 to 95 years. Cohorts were determined from participant-reported clinical history. These data are taken from a study of blood T cell repertoires in COVID-19. Overall study context: Italy, Spain and the United States were the sources of the convalescent and acute COVID-19 samples.

This TCR was sampled from a woman aged 35 to 49 with acute COVID-19. The sequencing sample was made of PBMCs or T cells enriched from blood (not recorded which).

The CDR3 DNA reads as TGTGCCAGCAGTGCAACAGGGGACACTGAAGCTTTCTTT. Its translation: CASSATGDTEAFF. The chain uses TRBV3-1 (or the pseudogene TRBV3-2) and TRBJ1-1, with 7 bases that match TRBD1. The junction had 4 bases not matched to a gene; V was cut back by 6 bases and J by 3 bases. This CDR3 is built from 13 residues. Germline V gene lookup returns CDR1 LGHDT and CDR2 YNNKEL (reference sequence).